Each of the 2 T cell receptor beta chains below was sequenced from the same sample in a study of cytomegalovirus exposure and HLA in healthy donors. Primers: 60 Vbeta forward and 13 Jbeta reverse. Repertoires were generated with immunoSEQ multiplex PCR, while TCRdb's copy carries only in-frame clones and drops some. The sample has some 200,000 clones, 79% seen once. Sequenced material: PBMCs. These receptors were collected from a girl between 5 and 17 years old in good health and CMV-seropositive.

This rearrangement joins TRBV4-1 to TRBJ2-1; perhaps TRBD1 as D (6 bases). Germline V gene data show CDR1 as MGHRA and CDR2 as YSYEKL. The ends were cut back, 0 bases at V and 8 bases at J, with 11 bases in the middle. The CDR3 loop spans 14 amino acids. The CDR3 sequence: CASSQEGDNYEQFF. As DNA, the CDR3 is TGCGCCAGCAGCCAAGAGGGGGACAACTATGAGCAGTTCTTC.

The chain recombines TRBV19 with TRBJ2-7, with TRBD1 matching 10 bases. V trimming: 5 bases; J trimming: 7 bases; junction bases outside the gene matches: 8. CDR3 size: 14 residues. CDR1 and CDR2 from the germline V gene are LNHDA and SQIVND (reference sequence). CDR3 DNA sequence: TGTGCCAGTAGTCCGGGACAGGGGATTAGTGAGCAGTACTTC. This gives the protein CASSPGQGISEQYF.